The 31 T cell receptor beta chains in this list originate from one sample, sequenced in a study of T cells in women clearing cervical HPV infection. Generated by immunoSEQ multiplex PCR, the TCRdb table keeps only in-frame clones and is missing some. The sample includes about 23,000 clones. Sequences were obtained from blood buffy coat. The receptor source for this set is a woman between 18 and 75 years old with a cervical HPV16 infection that either progressed to CIN3+ or cleared (not recorded which).

Regarding this clone: The CDR3 end falls 3 residues outside the read, so it is completed with the germline J gene. The chain couples TRBV5-1 to TRBJ1-3; tentatively, D is TRBD1 (6 bases). The CDR3 runs 15 residues. With 0 bases removed from V and 4 bases from J, the gap between germline ends came to 11 bases. The germline CDR1 and CDR2 sequences are SGHRS and YFSETQ. This CDR3 is CASSLEGVSGNTIYF. Partial CDR3 DNA: TGCGCCAGCAGCTTGGAGGGGGTCTCCGGAAACACC.

With regard to this clone: The read ends 3 residues shy of where the CDR3 ends; the end is completed using the germline J gene. The chain has TRBV24-1 and TRBJ1-2, with D unclear. V lost 3 bases, J lost 1 base, and 14 bases lay in between. CDR3 length: 16 amino acids. Germline assignment: CDR1 KGHDR and CDR2 SFDVKD. Incomplete CDR3 DNA: TGTGCCACCAGTGATCCTCTCGGGGAGGGTAACTATGGC. This translates into CATSDPLGEGNYG. The CDR3 as a whole reads CATSDPLGEGNYGYTF.

Remarks on this clone: Sequencing ends 3 residues short of the CDR3 end; the germline J gene provides the rest. The rearrangement joins TRBV5-4 to TRBJ2-3; D perhaps matches TRBD2 (6 bases). Per germline, CDR1 SGHNT and CDR2 YYREEE (reference sequence). This CDR3 is 15 amino acids long. Between the trimmed V and J ends, which lost 4 bases and 0 bases, there was a span of 12 bases. The sequenced CDR3 bases are TGTGCCAGCAGCCCCCTGACTAGTAGCACAGATACG. It encodes CASSPLTSSTDT. The full-length CDR3 reads as CASSPLTSSTDTQYF.

As regards this clone: The missing CDR3 end, 3 residues past where the read stops, is filled in from the germline J gene. The chain combines TRBV10-2 with TRBJ1-1, with D possibly TRBD1 on 5 matching bases. This CDR3 contains 17 residues. CDR1 is WSHSY and CDR2 is SAAADI in the germline V gene. The ends were cut back, 0 bases at V and 5 bases at J, with 19 bases in the middle. This CDR3 reads CASSESAGSRPRTEAFF. Partial CDR3 DNA: TGCGCCAGCAGTGAGTCGGCAGGGTCAAGACCGAGGACTGAA.

Details on this clone: The observed sequence ends 3 residues before the CDR3 terminus, with the missing tail filled in from the germline J gene. The V gene is TRBV19, the J gene TRBJ2-3; 11 nucleotides line up with TRBD2. V gave up 8 bases and J gave up 8 bases; unmatched junction bases: 21. The CDR3 has 18 residues. Germline V gene lookup returns CDR1 LNHDA and CDR2 SQIVND (reference sequence). CDR3 DNA, as far as it was read: TGTGCCAGTCGGAGGCAGGGAGGGACTAGCGGTACTATTGGTACG. This encodes CASRRQGGTSGTIGT. The whole CDR3 reads CASRRQGGTSGTIGTQYF.

A remark on this clone: The sequence runs out 3 residues before the end of the CDR3; the remainder is reconstructed from the germline J gene. The chain carries TRBV7-9 and TRBJ2-5; the D is unclear. CDR1 SEHNR and CDR2 FQNEAQ come from the germline V gene (reference sequence). The CDR3 spans 13 residues. The V end was cut by 5 bases, the J end by 5 bases, with 12 bases between. This chain's CDR3 is CASSTPKRETQYF. The CDR3 bases that were read are TGTGCCAGCAGCACCCCCAAAAGGGAGACC.

Remarks on this clone: The CDR3 end falls 3 residues outside the read, so it is completed with the germline J gene. J is TRBJ1-2 and V is TRBV29-1; 10 bases line up with TRBD1. The germline CDR1 and CDR2 sequences are SQVTM and ANQGSEA. The CDR3 spans 14 residues. The CDR3 loop is CSVAPGQGNNDYTF. The CDR3 bases that were read are TGCAGCGTTGCGCCGGGACAGGGGAACAATGAC.

With respect to this clone: The read terminates 3 residues before the CDR3 end, so the remaining end is supplied by the germline J gene. This chain connects TRBV7-2 to TRBJ2-7; perhaps TRBD1 as D (5 bases). The CDR3 has 13 residues. Deletions cut 8 bases from V and 3 bases from J, with 14 bases between. Germline lookup yields CDR1 SGHTA and CDR2 FQGNSA. The DNA read from the CDR3 is TGTGCCAGCCGAGACAGAAGAAGCTACGAG. As protein: CASRDRRSYE. The entire CDR3 protein is CASRDRRSYEQYF.

Of note for this clone: The sequenced fragment ends 3 residues before the CDR3 boundary, so the rest is inferred from the germline J gene. The J gene is TRBJ2-7, the V gene TRBV2, with D possibly TRBD1 on 7 matching bases. Germline assignment: CDR1 SNHLY and CDR2 FYNNEI. Between the trimmed V and J ends, which lost 7 bases and 5 bases, there was a span of 27 bases. CDR3 length equals 17 residues. This CDR3 is CASKDSYRQGGFDEQYF. The covered CDR3 bases are TGTGCCAGCAAGGACAGCTATAGACAGGGAGGTTTCGACGAG.

Turning to this clone: The read finishes 3 residues shy of the CDR3 end, and the germline J gene is used to complete it. V and J are TRBV20-1 and TRBJ1-2; D unclear. Germline CDR1 is DFQATT and CDR2 is SNEGSKA (reference sequence). The CDR3 contains 12 residues. V lost 3 bases to trimming and J lost 3 bases, with 8 bases between them. The part of the CDR3 DNA that was read is TGCAGTGCTAGTGAAGGGTACTATGGC. Translation gives CSASEGYYG. The entire CDR3 reads CSASEGYYGYTF.

A word on this clone: With the read ending 3 residues before the CDR3 end, the germline J gene is used to fill in that end. The chain carries TRBV23-1 and TRBJ1-2; D possibly corresponds to TRBD1 (6 bases). TRBV23-1 is placed among ORFs of uncertain function. Trimming took 4 bases from V and 2 from J, leaving 26 bases between them. The CDR3 covers 19 residues. The CDR3 here is CASSLPPLVHRARNYGYTF. The DNA read from the CDR3 is TGCGCCAGCAGTCTCCCCCCTCTCGTACACAGGGCTAGGAACTATGGC.

Turning to this clone: The sequence runs out 3 residues before the end of the CDR3; the remainder is reconstructed from the germline J gene. This chain connects TRBV7-9 to TRBJ2-1, with 13 bases fitting TRBD2. The junction had 4 bases not matched to a gene; V was cut back by 5 bases and J by 6 bases. The CDR3 spans 15 residues. Germline lookup yields CDR1 SEHNR and CDR2 FQNEAQ (reference sequence). The DNA read from the CDR3 is TGTGCCAGCAGCGGGGGACTAGCGGGAAGCAATGAG. Translated, it gives CASSGGLAGSNE. The CDR3 reads in full as CASSGGLAGSNEQFF.

Regarding this clone: The sequenced fragment ends 3 residues before the CDR3 boundary, so the rest is inferred from the germline J gene. The chain couples TRBV12-5 to TRBJ2-7; 7 bases align to TRBD1. The CDR3 consists of 19 residues. Looked up from germline, CDR1 is LGHNT and CDR2 is FRNRAP. J gave up 5 bases and V 0 bases, and 19 bases lay outside the gene matches. The part of the CDR3 DNA that was read is TGTGCTAGTGGTTTGGTAAGAGGGGCCGGGACAGCGGCTGAGGACGAG. Its translation: CASGLVRGAGTAAEDE. The CDR3 in its entirety is CASGLVRGAGTAAEDEQYF.

To note about this clone: The read halts 3 residues ahead of the CDR3 end, with the missing end drawn from the germline J gene. J is TRBJ2-3 and V is TRBV5-1, with 9 bases matching TRBD1. V lost 2 bases and J lost 3; bases outside the gene matches: 4. The CDR3 is 15 residues long. Germline assignment: CDR1 SGHRS and CDR2 YFSETQ. The DNA read from the CDR3 is TGCGCCAGCAGCTTAATGGGACAGGGAACAGATACG. Translated: CASSLMGQGTDT. In full, the CDR3 reads CASSLMGQGTDTQYF.

Comments on this clone: Sequencing ends 3 residues short of the CDR3 end; the germline J gene provides the rest. The V and J genes are TRBV7-3 and TRBJ2-5; 10 bases fit TRBD2. Losses at the gene ends were 4 bases for V and 2 bases for J; bases not matched to a gene: 4. The germline gives CDR1 SGHTA, CDR2 FQGTGA. The CDR3 has 15 residues. The CDR3 bases that were read are TGTGCCAGCAGCTACCAAGCGGGGGGGCAAGAGACC. It codes for CASSYQAGGQET. The CDR3, in full, reads CASSYQAGGQETQYF.

Regarding this clone: The read terminates 3 residues before the CDR3 end, so the remaining end is supplied by the germline J gene. The chain uses TRBV20-1 and TRBJ1-6; 9 nucleotides line up with TRBD1. CDR3 size: 13 residues. Trimming removed 6 bases from V and 8 bases from J; junction bases left unmatched: 5. Germline V gene data show CDR1 as DFQATT and CDR2 as SNEGSKA (reference sequence). CDR3: CSALGQGDSPLHF. Incomplete CDR3 DNA: TGCAGTGCCCTGGGACAGGGCGATTCACCC.

As concerns this clone: The CDR3 is cut off 3 residues early in the read; its end comes from the germline J gene. The chain uses TRBV2 and TRBJ1-2; possibly TRBD1 for D (5 bases). The V end was cut by 0 bases, the J end by 3 bases, with 11 bases between. Germline-derived CDR1 and CDR2 are SNHLY and FYNNEI. This CDR3 contains 15 residues. CDR3 residues: CASSEAQGLYYGYTF. CDR3 DNA (partial): TGTGCCAGCAGTGAAGCGCAGGGACTTTACTATGGC.

In regard to this clone: Read data end 3 residues before the CDR3 end; the end is taken from the germline J gene. The gene calls are TRBV20-1 and TRBJ2-2, with D uncertain. Germline V gene data show CDR1 as DFQATT and CDR2 as SNEGSKA (reference sequence). The CDR3 is 12 amino acids. Trimming removed 4 bases at V and 6 bases at J, with 9 bases between. The DNA read from the CDR3 is TGCAGTGCTATGCGGTCGTCCGGGGAG. Amino acid sequence: CSAMRSSGE. The entire CDR3 protein is CSAMRSSGELFF.

About this clone: With the read ending 3 residues before the CDR3 end, the germline J gene is used to fill in that end. V gene TRBV5-6 combines with J gene TRBJ2-5, with D maybe TRBD2 (6 bases). In germline, CDR1 is SGHDT, CDR2 YYEEEE. CDR3 length: 14 residues. The V and J ends lost 2 bases and 5 bases respectively, with 13 bases between them. CDR3 loop: CASSFPQTRETQYF. The covered CDR3 bases are TGTGCCAGCAGCTTTCCTCAGACTAGGGAGACC.

About this clone: The read terminates 3 residues ahead of where the CDR3 ends, so the germline J gene completes it. The J gene is TRBJ2-7, the V gene TRBV6-1; tentative D call: TRBD2 (6 bases). Trimming left V 1 base short and J 0 bases short, with 13 bases between. This CDR3 contains 16 residues. Germline V gives CDR1 MNHNS, CDR2 SASEGT. The CDR3: CASSEVGGGISYEQYF. The sequenced CDR3 bases are TGTGCCAGCAGTGAAGTGGGTGGGGGGATCTCCTACGAG.

As to this clone: With the read ending 3 residues before the CDR3 end, the germline J gene is used to fill in that end. This chain connects TRBV20-1 to TRBJ1-5; D possibly corresponds to TRBD1 (5 bases). Germline lookup yields CDR1 DFQATT and CDR2 SNEGSKA (reference sequence). This CDR3 is built from 13 residues. Trimming removed 2 bases at V and 6 bases at J, with 11 bases between. The CDR3 DNA, read in part, is TGCAGTGCTAGAAGGCAGGGTAGTCAGCCC. This codes for CSARRQGSQP. The full CDR3 is CSARRQGSQPQHF.

Regarding this clone: With the read ending 3 residues before the CDR3 end, the germline J gene is used to fill in that end. Other nucleotide sequences from this sample produce the same CDR3. J is TRBJ1-2 and V is TRBV20-1, with 10 bases fitting TRBD1. This CDR3 comprises 12 residues. Germline CDR1 reads DFQATT; CDR2 reads SNEGSKA (reference sequence). With 5 bases clipped from V and 4 bases from J, the junction kept 1 base outside the gene matches. The sequenced part of the CDR3 DNA is TGCAGTGCTGGACAGGGGGGCTATGGC. Protein sequence: CSAGQGGYG. The full CDR3 protein is CSAGQGGYGYTF.

Worth noting for this clone: The read finishes 3 residues shy of the CDR3 end, and the germline J gene is used to complete it. Different DNA sequences within this sample yield the same CDR3. This rearrangement joins TRBV18 to TRBJ2-7, with 10 bases matching TRBD1. This CDR3 has 15 amino acids. Germline CDR1 KGHSH, CDR2 LQKENI. V shed 8 bases, J shed 5 bases, and the junction held 12 bases outside the gene matches. This chain's CDR3 is CASAPTTGGFHEQYF. Partial CDR3 DNA: TGTGCCAGCGCGCCAACGACAGGGGGCTTCCACGAG.

The sequenced CDR3 bases are TGTGCCAGCAGCGTAGATGGGGGGAAAGCTGTTGGC. It specifies CASSVDGGKAVG. The full CDR3 reads CASSVDGGKAVGYTF. The chain couples TRBV9 to TRBJ1-2; possible D gene TRBD1, 5 bases. The missing CDR3 end, 3 residues past where the read stops, is filled in from the germline J gene. This CDR3 is built from 15 residues. CDR1 and CDR2 (germline): SGDLS, YYNGEE. V was clipped by 0 bases and J by 7 bases, with 16 bases between them. Supplemented by reference TRBV9 and TRBJ1-2, the full variable domain reads DSGVTQTPKHLITATGQRVTLRCSPRSGDLSVYWYQQSLDQGLQFLIQYYNGEERAKGNILERFSAQQFPDLHSELNLSSLELGDSALYFCASSVDGGKAVGYTFGSGTRLTVV.

A note on this clone: The read ends 3 residues early relative to the CDR3; the germline J gene fills the gap. The V gene is TRBV11-2, the J gene TRBJ1-4; no firm D call. The CDR3 totals 14 residues. V shed 5 bases and J shed 0 bases, with 7 bases lying between them. CDR1 and CDR2 (germline): SGHAT, FQNNGV. CDR3 DNA (partial): TGTGCCAGCAGCCCCCCCGCAACTAATGAAAAA. Translating gives CASSPPATNEK. The whole CDR3 sequence is CASSPPATNEKLFF.

Points on this clone: The read terminates 3 residues before the CDR3 end, so the remaining end is supplied by the germline J gene. The gene calls are TRBV24-1 and TRBJ2-5, with D uncertain. Trimming shortened V by 4 bases and J by 0 bases, and 11 bases separated the two germline ends. The CDR3 totals 15 residues. CDR1 and CDR2 (germline): KGHDR, SFDVKD. CDR3 in amino acids: CATSDPLQYQETQYF. CDR3 bases read: TGTGCCACCAGTGACCCTTTACAGTACCAAGAGACC.

Comments on this clone: The read halts 3 residues ahead of the CDR3 end, with the missing end drawn from the germline J gene. The rearrangement uses TRBV7-9 and TRBJ2-7; TRBD1 is a possible D gene (5 bases). The V end was cut by 2 bases, the J end by 4 bases, with 15 bases between. CDR1 is SEHNR, CDR2 FQNEAQ, per germline (reference sequence). The CDR3 length is 15 residues. CDR3 sequence reads: CASSLRGRPTYEQYF. The part of the CDR3 DNA that was read is TGTGCCAGCAGCTTAAGGGGCCGGCCTACATACGAG.

A remark on this clone: The DNA ends 3 residues before the CDR3 does, and the rest of the CDR3 is filled in from the germline J gene. The chain uses TRBV18 and TRBJ1-4; D call uncertain. Between the trimmed V and J ends, which lost 3 bases and 7 bases, there was a span of 3 bases. There are 11 residues in the CDR3. The germline gives CDR1 KGHSH, CDR2 LQKENI. CDR3 bases read: TGTGCCAGCTCACCCGGTGAAAAA. Amino acids: CASSPGEK. From start to end, the CDR3 is CASSPGEKLFF.

Incomplete CDR3 DNA: TGTGCCAGCTCAAGACTAGTGGCCCAACAAGAGACC. It is translated as CASSRLVAQQET. The whole CDR3 protein is CASSRLVAQQETQYF. This sequence joins TRBV18 and TRBJ2-5; D might be TRBD2 (6 bases). Sequencing ends 3 residues short of the CDR3 end; the germline J gene provides the rest. Germline CDR1 KGHSH, CDR2 LQKENI. The CDR3 consists of 15 residues. V was cut by 5 bases and J by 2 bases, with 15 bases left in between.

The CDR3 region is CASSLEGQGRSPLHF. The CDR3 bases that were read are TGCGCCAGCAGCTTGGAGGGACAGGGTCGGTCACCC. J is TRBJ1-6 and V is TRBV5-1, with 9 bases matching TRBD1. The CDR3 end is not reached by the read, which stops 3 residues before it; the germline J gene fills it in. The CDR3 covers 15 residues. Trimming cost V 0 bases and J 10 bases; bases outside gene matches: 5. The V gene's germline CDR1 is SGHRS and CDR2 YFSETQ.

In regard to this clone: Read data end 3 residues before the CDR3 end; the end is taken from the germline J gene. The chain uses TRBV19 and TRBJ2-2, with 7 bases aligning to TRBD2. The CDR3 consists of 16 residues. Germline trimming cut 10 bases from V and 6 bases from J; bases unmatched to any gene: 17. Germline-derived CDR1 and CDR2 are LNHDA and SQIVND (reference sequence). Incomplete CDR3 DNA: TGTGCCACATCCACGGGAGCGGGACTATTTGCCGGGGAG. Translation gives CATSTGAGLFAGE. In full, the CDR3 reads CATSTGAGLFAGELFF. The whole variable domain, remainder taken from reference TRBV19 and TRBJ2-2, is DGGITQSPKYLFRKEGQNVTLSCEQNLNHDAMYWYRQDPGQGLRLIYYSQIVNDFQKGDIAEGYSVSREKKESFPLTVTSAQKNPTAFYLCATSTGAGLFAGELFFGEGSRLTVL.